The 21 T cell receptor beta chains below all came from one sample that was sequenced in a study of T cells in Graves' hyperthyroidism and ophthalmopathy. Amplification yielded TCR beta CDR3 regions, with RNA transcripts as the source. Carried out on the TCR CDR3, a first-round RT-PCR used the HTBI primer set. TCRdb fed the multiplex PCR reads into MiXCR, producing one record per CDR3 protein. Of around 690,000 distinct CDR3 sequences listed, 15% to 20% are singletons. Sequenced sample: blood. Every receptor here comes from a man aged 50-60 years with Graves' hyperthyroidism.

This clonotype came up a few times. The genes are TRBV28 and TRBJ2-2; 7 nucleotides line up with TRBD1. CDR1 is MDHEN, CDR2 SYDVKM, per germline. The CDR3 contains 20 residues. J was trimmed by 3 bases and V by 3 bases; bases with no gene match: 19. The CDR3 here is CASSFPRLRGGDRDTGELFF. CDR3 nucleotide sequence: TGTGCCAGCAGTTTCCCCCGCCTCCGTGGGGGTGACAGGGACACCGGGGAGCTGTTTTTT.

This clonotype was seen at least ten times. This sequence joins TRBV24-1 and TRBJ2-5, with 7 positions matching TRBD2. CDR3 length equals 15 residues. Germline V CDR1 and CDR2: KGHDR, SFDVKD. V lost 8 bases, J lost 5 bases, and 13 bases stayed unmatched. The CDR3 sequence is CATTGEAGAEETQYF. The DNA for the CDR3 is TGTGCCACCACCGGTGAGGCGGGAGCCGAGGAGACCCAGTACTTC.

For the CDR3, the DNA is TGTGCCAGCAGTTCCTCCTTTTTTACTAGCGGGCCCAGCTCCTACGAGCAGTACTTC. This translates into CASSSSFFTSGPSSYEQYF. V usage is TRBV27 and J usage is TRBJ2-7; TRBD2 matches at 9 bases. V lost 4 bases, J lost 0 bases, and 16 bases stayed unmatched. CDR1 and CDR2 from the germline V gene are MNHEY and SMNVEV (reference sequence). There are 19 residues in the CDR3.

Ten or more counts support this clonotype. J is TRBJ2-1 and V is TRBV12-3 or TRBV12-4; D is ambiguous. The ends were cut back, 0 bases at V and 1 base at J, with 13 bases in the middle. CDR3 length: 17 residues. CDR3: CASSLAASRSSYNEQFF. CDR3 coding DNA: TGTGCCAGCAGTTTAGCGGCCTCAAGGTCTTCCTACAATGAGCAGTTCTTC.

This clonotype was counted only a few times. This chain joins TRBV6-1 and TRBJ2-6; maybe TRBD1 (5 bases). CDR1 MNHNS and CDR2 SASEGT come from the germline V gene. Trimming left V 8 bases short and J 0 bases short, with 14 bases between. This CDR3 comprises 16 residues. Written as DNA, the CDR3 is TGTGCCAGCGGGGCGACAGCCCTCTCTGGGGCCAACGTCCTGACTTTC. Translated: CASGATALSGANVLTF.

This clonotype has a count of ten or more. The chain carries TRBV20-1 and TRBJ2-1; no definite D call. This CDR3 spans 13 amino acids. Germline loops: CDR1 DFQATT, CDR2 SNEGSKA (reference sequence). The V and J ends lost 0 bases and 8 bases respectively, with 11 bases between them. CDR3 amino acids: CSARDGYPDEQFF. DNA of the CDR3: TGCAGTGCTAGAGATGGCTACCCAGATGAGCAGTTCTTC.

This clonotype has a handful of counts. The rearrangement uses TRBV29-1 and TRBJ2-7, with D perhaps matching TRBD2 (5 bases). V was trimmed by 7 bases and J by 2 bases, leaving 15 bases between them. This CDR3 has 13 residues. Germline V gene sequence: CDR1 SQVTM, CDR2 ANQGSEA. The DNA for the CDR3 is TGCAGCGCCCTGACGGGGTATACCTACGAGCAGTACTTC. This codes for CSALTGYTYEQYF.

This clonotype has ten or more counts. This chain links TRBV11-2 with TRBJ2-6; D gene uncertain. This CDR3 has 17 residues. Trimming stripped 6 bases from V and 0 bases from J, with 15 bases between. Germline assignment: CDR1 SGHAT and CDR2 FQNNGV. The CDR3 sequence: CASRPGLRSSGANVLTF. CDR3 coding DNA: TGTGCCAGCAGGCCCGGCCTTCGTAGCTCTGGGGCCAACGTCCTGACTTTC.

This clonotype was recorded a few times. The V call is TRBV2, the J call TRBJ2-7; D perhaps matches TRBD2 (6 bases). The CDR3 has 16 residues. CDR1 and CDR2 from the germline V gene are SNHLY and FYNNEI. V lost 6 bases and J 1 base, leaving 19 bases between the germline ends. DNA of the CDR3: TGTGCCAGCAGAGGTCACCCGGGACTGGAGTCCTACGAGCAGTACTTC. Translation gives CASRGHPGLESYEQYF.

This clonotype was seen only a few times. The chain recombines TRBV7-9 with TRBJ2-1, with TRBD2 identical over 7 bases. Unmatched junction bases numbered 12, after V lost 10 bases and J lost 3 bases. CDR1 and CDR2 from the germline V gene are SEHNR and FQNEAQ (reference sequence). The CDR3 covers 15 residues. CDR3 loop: CATSHPQRGYNEQFF. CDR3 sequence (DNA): TGTGCCACCTCACACCCGCAGCGGGGCTACAATGAGCAGTTCTTC.

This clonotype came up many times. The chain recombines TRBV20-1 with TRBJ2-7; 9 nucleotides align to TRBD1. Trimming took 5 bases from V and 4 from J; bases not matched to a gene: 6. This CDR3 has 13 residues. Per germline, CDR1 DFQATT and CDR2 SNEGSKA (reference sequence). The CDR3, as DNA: TGCAGTGCTGGGGGACAGGGAATGTACGAGCAGTACTTC. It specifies CSAGGQGMYEQYF.

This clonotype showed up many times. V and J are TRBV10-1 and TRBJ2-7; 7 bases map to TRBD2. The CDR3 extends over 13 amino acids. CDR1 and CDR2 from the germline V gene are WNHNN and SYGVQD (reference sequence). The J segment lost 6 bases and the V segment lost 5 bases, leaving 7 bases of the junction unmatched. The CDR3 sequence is CASSSREEAEQYF. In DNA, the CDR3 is TGCGCCAGCAGTTCCCGGGAGGAAGCCGAGCAGTACTTC.

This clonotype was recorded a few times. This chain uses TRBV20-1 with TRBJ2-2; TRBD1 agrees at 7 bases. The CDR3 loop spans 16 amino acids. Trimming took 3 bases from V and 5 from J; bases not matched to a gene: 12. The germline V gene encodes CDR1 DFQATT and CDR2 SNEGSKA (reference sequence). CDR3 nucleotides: TGCAGTGCTAGCAGTCAGGGGGAAGGATCGACCGGGGAGCTGTTTTTT. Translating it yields CSASSQGEGSTGELFF.

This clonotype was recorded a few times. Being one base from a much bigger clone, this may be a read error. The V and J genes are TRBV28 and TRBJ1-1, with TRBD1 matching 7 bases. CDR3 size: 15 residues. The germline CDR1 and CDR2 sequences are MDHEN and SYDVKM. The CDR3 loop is CASNLGRTGNTEAFF. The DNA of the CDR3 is TGTGCCAGCAATTTAGGAAGGACAGGGAACACTGAAGCTTTCTTT.

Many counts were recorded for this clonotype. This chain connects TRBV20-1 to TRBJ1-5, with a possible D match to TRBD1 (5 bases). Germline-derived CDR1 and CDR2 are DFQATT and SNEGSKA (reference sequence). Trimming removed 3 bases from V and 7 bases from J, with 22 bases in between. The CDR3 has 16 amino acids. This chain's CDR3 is CSAREGYEGTNQPQHF. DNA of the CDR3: TGCAGTGCTAGGGAAGGGTACGAGGGGACTAACCAGCCCCAGCATTTT.

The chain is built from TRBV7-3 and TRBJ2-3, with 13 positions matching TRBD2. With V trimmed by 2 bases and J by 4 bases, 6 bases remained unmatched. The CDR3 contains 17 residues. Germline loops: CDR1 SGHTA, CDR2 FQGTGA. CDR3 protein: CASSLVRTSGSPDTQYF. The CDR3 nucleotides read TGTGCCAGCAGCTTAGTAAGGACTAGCGGGAGCCCAGATACGCAGTATTTT.

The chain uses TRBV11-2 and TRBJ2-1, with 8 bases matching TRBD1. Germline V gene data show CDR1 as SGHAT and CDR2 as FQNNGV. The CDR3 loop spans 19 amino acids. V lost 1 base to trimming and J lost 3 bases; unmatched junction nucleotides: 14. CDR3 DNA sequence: TGTGCCAGCAGCTTAGTCTTCTGGGGCCAGGGGGCCCTCTACAATGAGCAGTTCTTC. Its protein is CASSLVFWGQGALYNEQFF.

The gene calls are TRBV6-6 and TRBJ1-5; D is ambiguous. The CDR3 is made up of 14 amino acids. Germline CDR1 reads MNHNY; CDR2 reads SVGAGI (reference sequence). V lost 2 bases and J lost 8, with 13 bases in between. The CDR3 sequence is CASSYGGSREPQHF. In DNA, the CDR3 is TGTGCCAGCAGTTACGGAGGCAGTCGGGAGCCCCAGCATTTT.

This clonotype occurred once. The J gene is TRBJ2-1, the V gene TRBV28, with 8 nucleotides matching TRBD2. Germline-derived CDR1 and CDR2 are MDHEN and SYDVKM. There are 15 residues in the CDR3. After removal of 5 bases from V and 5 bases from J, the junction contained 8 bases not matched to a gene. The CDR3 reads CASSALAELHNEQFF. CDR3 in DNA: TGTGCCAGCAGTGCACTAGCGGAGCTCCACAATGAGCAGTTCTTC.

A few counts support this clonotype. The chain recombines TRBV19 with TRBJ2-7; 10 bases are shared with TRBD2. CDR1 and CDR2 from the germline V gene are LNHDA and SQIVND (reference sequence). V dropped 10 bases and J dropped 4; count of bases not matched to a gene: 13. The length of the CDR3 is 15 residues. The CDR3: CATSLVLAGVYEQYF. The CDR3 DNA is TGTGCCACCTCCCTCGTGCTAGCGGGAGTATACGAGCAGTACTTC. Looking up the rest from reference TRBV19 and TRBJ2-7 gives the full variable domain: DGGITQSPKYLFRKEGQNVTLSCEQNLNHDAMYWYRQDPGQGLRLIYYSQIVNDFQKGDIAEGYSVSREKKESFPLTVTSAQKNPTAFYLCATSLVLAGVYEQYFGPGTRLTVT.

The CDR3 reads CASSNSLDTQYF. The DNA for the CDR3 is TGTGCCAGCAGTAATTCCCTTGATACGCAGTATTTT. The chain combines TRBV6-1 with TRBJ2-3; no clear D. The CDR3 spans 12 residues. The germline V and J ends were trimmed by 5 bases and 6 bases, with 9 bases remaining between them. Germline CDR1 is MNHNS and CDR2 is SASEGT.